The clone carrying this TCR beta chain occurred many times. What it binds is not known. Hyperthyroidism patients, all newly diagnosed, had under 2 months' duration and ages of 18 to 65. V was clipped by 3 bases and J by 0 bases, with 5 bases between them. Germline lookup yields CDR1 WNHNN and CDR2 SYGVQD (reference sequence). This CDR3 comprises 13 residues. The data stem from a study of Graves' ophthalmopathy and Graves' hyperthyroidism. Study-wide context: No treatment had been given when peripheral blood was collected at initial diagnosis. General study findings and limits: Blood also harbored most expanded thyroid clonotypes above 0.001 frequency.

Amplification from RNA transcripts yielded the TCR beta CDR3 regions. First-round RT-PCR with HTBI primers preceded a second-round multiplex PCR. One entry per CDR3 protein results from TCRdb running MiXCR on the multiplex PCR reads. The sample consists of 300,000 to 500,000 distinct CDR3 sequences, 15% to 19% of them appearing once. The chain carries TRBV10-1 and TRBJ1-1; D remains unclear. The receptor comes from a woman under 30 with stable Graves' hyperthyroidism. The sequencing input was peripheral blood. CDR3 amino acids: CASSDGVNTEAFF. Here the CDR3 DNA reads TGCGCCAGCAGTGATGGGGTGAACACTGAAGCTTTCTTT.